This T cell receptor (beta chain) was sequenced in a study of blood T cell repertoires in COVID-19. At the level of the study: There were acute and convalescent COVID-19 samples, and they came from the United States, Italy and Spain.

The V gene lost 5 bases and the J gene lost 3 bases, with 25 bases spanning the gap. CDR1 is SGHVS, CDR2 FNYEAQ, per germline. CDR3 size: 19 residues. Authors' methods: Reference gene primer amplification gave estimated nucleated cell counts. Produced via immunoSEQ multiplex PCR; TCRdb's table is partial and in-frame only. V, J and clone size reflect that table, while D and trimming were determined from the DNA. This sample carries 60,000 to 75,000 clones, about three quarters of them seen once, and the ten largest clones take roughly 47%. The source of this sequence is a woman older than 75 with acute or convalescent COVID-19. Sample: peripheral blood. The gene calls are TRBV7-6 and TRBJ2-2; a weak D match, TRBD1 (7 bases). The DNA for the CDR3 is TGTGCCAGCAGCCTGGGGGGTAGGGCGAGGGGGCTGGACACCGGGGAGCTGTTTTTT. Residues: CASSLGGRARGLDTGELFF.